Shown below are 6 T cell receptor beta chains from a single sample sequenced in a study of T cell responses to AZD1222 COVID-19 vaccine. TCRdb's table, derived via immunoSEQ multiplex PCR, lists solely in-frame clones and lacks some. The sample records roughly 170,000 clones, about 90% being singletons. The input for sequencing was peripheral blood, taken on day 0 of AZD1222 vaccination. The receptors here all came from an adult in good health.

The CDR3 region has the DNA TGTGCCAGCAGCCAAGATCTGACAGGGACCCCCTACGAGCAGTACTTC. Its translation is CASSQDLTGTPYEQYF. This sequence joins TRBV3-1 (or the pseudogene TRBV3-2) and TRBJ2-7, with TRBD1 identical over 7 bases. The CDR3 has 16 residues. Germline V lookup: CDR1 LGHDT, CDR2 YNNKEL (reference sequence). J gave up 2 bases and V 0 bases, and 7 bases lay outside the gene matches.

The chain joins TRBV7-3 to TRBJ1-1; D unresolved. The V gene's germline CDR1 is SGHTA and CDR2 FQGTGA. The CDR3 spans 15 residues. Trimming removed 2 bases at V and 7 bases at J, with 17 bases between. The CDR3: CASSLSGPQVLEAFF. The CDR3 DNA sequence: TGTGCCAGCAGCTTATCAGGCCCACAAGTTCTTGAAGCTTTCTTT.

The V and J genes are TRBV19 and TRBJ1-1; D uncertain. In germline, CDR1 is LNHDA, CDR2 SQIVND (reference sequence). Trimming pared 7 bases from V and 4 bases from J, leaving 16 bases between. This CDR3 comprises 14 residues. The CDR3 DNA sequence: TGTGCCAGTACCCCGGGCAGCACGCGCACTGAAGCTTTCTTT. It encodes CASTPGSTRTEAFF.

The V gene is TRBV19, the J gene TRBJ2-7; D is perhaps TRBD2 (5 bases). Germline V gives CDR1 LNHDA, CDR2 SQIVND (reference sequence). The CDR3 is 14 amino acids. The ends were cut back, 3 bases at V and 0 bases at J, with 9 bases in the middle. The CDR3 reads CASSINEGSYEQYF. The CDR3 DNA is TGTGCCAGTAGTATTAATGAGGGCTCCTACGAGCAGTACTTC.

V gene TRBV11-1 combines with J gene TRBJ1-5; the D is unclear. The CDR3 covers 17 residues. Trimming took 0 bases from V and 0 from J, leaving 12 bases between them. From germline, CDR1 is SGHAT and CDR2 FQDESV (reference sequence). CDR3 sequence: CASSLASDTYSNQPQHF. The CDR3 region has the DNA TGTGCCAGCAGCTTAGCGTCAGACACCTATAGCAATCAGCCCCAGCATTTT.

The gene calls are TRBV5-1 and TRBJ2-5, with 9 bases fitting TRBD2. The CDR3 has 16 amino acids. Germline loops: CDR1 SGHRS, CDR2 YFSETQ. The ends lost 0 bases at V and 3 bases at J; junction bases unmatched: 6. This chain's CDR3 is CASSLGSGGPEETQYF. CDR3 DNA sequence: TGCGCCAGCAGCTTGGGCAGCGGGGGGCCAGAAGAGACCCAGTACTTC.